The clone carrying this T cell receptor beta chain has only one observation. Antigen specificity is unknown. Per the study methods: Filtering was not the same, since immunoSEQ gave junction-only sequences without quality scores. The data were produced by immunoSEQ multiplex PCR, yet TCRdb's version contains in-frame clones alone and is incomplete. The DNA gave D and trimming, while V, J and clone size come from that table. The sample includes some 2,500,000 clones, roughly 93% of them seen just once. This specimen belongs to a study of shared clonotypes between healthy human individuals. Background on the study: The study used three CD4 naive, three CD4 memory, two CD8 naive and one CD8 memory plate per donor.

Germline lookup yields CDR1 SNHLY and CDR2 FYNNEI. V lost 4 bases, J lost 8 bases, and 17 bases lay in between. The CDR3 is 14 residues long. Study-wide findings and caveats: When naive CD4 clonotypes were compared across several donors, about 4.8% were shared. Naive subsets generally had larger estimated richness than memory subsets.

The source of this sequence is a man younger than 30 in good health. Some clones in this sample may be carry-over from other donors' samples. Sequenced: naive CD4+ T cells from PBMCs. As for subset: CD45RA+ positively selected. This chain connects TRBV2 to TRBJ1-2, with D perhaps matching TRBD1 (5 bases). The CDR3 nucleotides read TGTGCCAGCAGTGCGGGACTCATATACGTCGGCTACACCTTC. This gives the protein CASSAGLIYVGYTF.